This T cell receptor (beta chain) was captured in a study of CD8 T cells in ankylosing spondylitis (dated by TCRdb to the late 2010s). About the study as a whole: The study profiled T cell receptor beta repertoires in healthy donors and ankylosing spondylitis patients to find disease-linked TCR variants. Samples of peripheral blood were taken, and for ankylosing spondylitis patients, synovial fluid was collected as well. The whole study cohort included some 100 healthy donors and 20 to 30 ankylosing spondylitis patients.

This clonotype was found many times. The specificity of this receptor is unknown. Base quality data are lacking; no much larger clone is found one base away. Sequencing relied on an Illumina HiSeq 2500. Quantitative 5'-RACE with molecular barcodes was used to prepare TCR beta libraries. Turning to the authors' computational methods: To identify disease-linked TCR variants, a new computational method was used, one built on a probabilistic model of VDJ rearrangement. Through fastp at Q25 and MiXCR, TCRdb rebuilt clones from the public reads, retaining in-frame beta chains. Each entry merges the rows of one CDR3 protein and shows their most common DNA and genes. The V and J calls here are based on TCRdb, not the publication. This sample has around 230,000 distinct CDR3 sequences in its table, and approximately 8% of those were observed once. Around 4.8% of the sample is taken by the ten largest. The germline V gene gives CDR1 as ENHRY and CDR2 as SYGVKD. V has 5 bases trimmed and J has 1 base trimmed; junction bases matching no gene number 4. Inclusive of the bounding cysteine and phenylalanine, the CDR3 is 14 residues long. The kept DNA is CDR3 alone, 42 bases in frame from the first base.

Overall study outcomes, separate from this receptor: Some TCR beta motif variants had previously been reported in synovial fluid and blood of reactive arthritis patients, which suggested common disease-initiation mechanisms. A TCR beta motif of several highly homologous amino acid variants appeared characteristic of blood from ankylosing spondylitis patients. The disease-linked clones were reported to be significantly enriched in matched synovial fluid samples from ankylosing spondylitis patients. A CD8+ phenotype was shown by the disease-linked clones, which were found at relatively low frequencies in peripheral blood.

This chain joins TRBV10-3 to TRBJ1-1; a stretch of 7 junction bases matches TRBD1. Sequenced: blood, either unsorted or a sorted T cell fraction (not recorded which). The receptor's source is a female donor with ankylosing spondylitis or in good health (not recorded which). The CDR3 is CAISLTGKNTEAFF. The nucleotides read TGTGCCATCAGTCTGACAGGGAAGAACACTGAAGCTTTCTTT.